Presented here are 10 T cell receptor beta chains from one specimen sequenced in a study of blood T cell repertoires in COVID-19. This table comes from immunoSEQ multiplex PCR, and its TCRdb copy is limited to in-frame clones, with some not included. The table lists about 140,000 clones, approximately 90% of them singletons, with approximately 4% in the top ten. The sample was peripheral blood. The receptor set was obtained from a woman in her 40s with acute or convalescent COVID-19.

The rearrangement joins TRBV18 to TRBJ1-2, with D uncertain. Deletions cut 6 bases from V and 0 bases from J, with 8 bases between. Germline V gene lookup returns CDR1 KGHSH and CDR2 LQKENI. This CDR3 region has 13 residues. The CDR3 DNA is TGTGCCAGCTCCGCTCTACCTAACTATGGCTACACCTTC. It translates to CASSALPNYGYTF.

Here the CDR3 DNA reads TGCGCCAGCAGCCAAGATCCTTGGCTTGGCTACACCTTC. Amino acid sequence: CASSQDPWLGYTF. V gene TRBV4-1 combines with J gene TRBJ1-2; D unresolved. Trimming shortened V by 0 bases and J by 7 bases, and 9 bases separated the two germline ends. This CDR3 contains 13 residues. Germline V CDR1 and CDR2: MGHRA, YSYEKL.

The chain recombines TRBV11-3 with TRBJ2-1; 12 bases align to TRBD2. This CDR3 comprises 18 residues. Germline V CDR1 and CDR2: SGHNT, YENEEA. Trimming at V came to 3 bases and at J to 7 bases, leaving 13 bases not matched to a gene. The CDR3 spells CASSFGPSGGAQGNEQFF. Written as DNA, the CDR3 is TGTGCCAGCAGCTTTGGGCCTAGCGGGGGGGCCCAGGGGAATGAGCAGTTCTTC.

This chain uses TRBV12-5 with TRBJ1-2; D not resolved. The V end was cut by 5 bases, the J end by 5 bases, with 15 bases between. CDR3 size: 14 residues. Germline V gives CDR1 LGHNT, CDR2 FRNRAP. As DNA, the CDR3 is TGTGCTAGTGGTCCTCCGGTCCGTACTTATGGCTACACCTTC. Translating it yields CASGPPVRTYGYTF.

The chain couples TRBV5-6 to TRBJ2-1, with TRBD1 matching 8 bases. V dropped 4 bases and J dropped 3; count of bases not matched to a gene: 6. The CDR3 extends over 15 amino acids. The V gene's germline CDR1 is SGHDT and CDR2 YYEEEE. CDR3 sequence: CASSNDRGDYNEQFF. CDR3 DNA sequence: TGTGCCAGCAGCAATGACAGGGGAGACTACAATGAGCAGTTCTTC.

This chain connects TRBV28 to TRBJ1-1; no reliable D call. The CDR3 extends over 11 amino acids. V dropped 4 bases and J dropped 5 bases, with 5 bases sitting between them. CDR1 MDHEN and CDR2 SYDVKM come from the germline V gene. DNA of the CDR3: TGTGCCAGCAGTTCGGGGACTGAAGCTTTCTTT. Translated: CASSSGTEAFF.

The count of this clone is one. The chain joins TRBV7-6 to TRBJ2-7, with TRBD2 identical over 11 bases. The CDR3 runs to 17 residues. The J segment lost 4 bases and the V segment lost 5 bases, leaving 13 bases of the junction unmatched. Germline CDR1 and CDR2: SGHVS and FNYEAQ. CDR3 amino acids: CASSASGLAETRYEQYF. CDR3 in DNA: TGTGCCAGCAGCGCCTCGGGACTAGCGGAAACTCGGTACGAGCAGTACTTC.

Worth noting for this clone: Just one base apart from a much larger clone, this may be a read error. Other DNA sequences in this sample translate to the same CDR3. CDR3 protein: CASSYSGGSSYNEQFF. The CDR3 region has the DNA TGTGCCAGCAGTTACTCCGGCGGGAGCTCCTACAATGAGCAGTTCTTC. This chain uses TRBV6-5 with TRBJ2-1; 7 bases are shared with TRBD2. CDR3 length: 16 amino acids. The V and J ends lost 0 bases and 0 bases, in that order; junction bases with no gene match: 2. The V gene's germline CDR1 is MNHEY and CDR2 SVGAGI.

V is TRBV2 and J is TRBJ2-7, with TRBD2 matching 9 bases. Losses at the gene ends were 8 bases for V and 3 bases for J; bases not matched to a gene: 11. The length of the CDR3 is 15 residues. Germline CDR1 is SNHLY and CDR2 is FYNNEI. CDR3 sequence: CASAHGAGGIYEQYF. The CDR3, as DNA: TGTGCCAGCGCCCACGGAGCGGGAGGCATCTACGAGCAGTACTTC.

The chain is built from TRBV5-4 and TRBJ1-2; possibly TRBD1 for D (6 bases). Germline CDR1 SGHNT, CDR2 YYREEE (reference sequence). CDR3 length equals 13 residues. The V and J ends lost 0 bases and 8 bases respectively, with 11 bases between them. CDR3 nucleotide sequence: TGTGCCAGCAGCTTGGGGGGGCGAGACGGCTACACCTTC. Its translation is CASSLGGRDGYTF.